This TCR beta chain was identified during a study of blood T cell repertoires in COVID-19. Authors' data handling: Scientists estimated how many nucleated cells there were by amplifying reference gene primers. Sequenced by immunoSEQ multiplex PCR; TCRdb stores in-frame clones only, minus some. That table gives V, J and clone size, and the DNA gave D and trimming. The table includes around 250,000 clones, about 83% detected once. V was clipped by 0 bases and J by 5 bases, with 11 bases between them. The CDR3 has 15 amino acids. Germline assignment: CDR1 SGHNT and CDR2 YYREEE (reference sequence). Sequencing input: PBMCs or T cells enriched from blood (not recorded which). The source is a woman between 50 and 59 years old who had recovered from COVID-19. The J gene is TRBJ1-4, the V gene TRBV5-4; D not certain. The CDR3 spells CASSLGAGSNEKLFF. CDR3 bases: TGTGCCAGCAGCTTGGGGGCAGGTTCCAATGAAAAACTGTTTTTT. The full variable domain, its missing parts supplied by reference TRBV5-4 and TRBJ1-4, is ETGVTQSPTHLIKTRGQQVTLRCSSQSGHNTVSWYQQALGQGPQFIFQYYREEENGRGNFPPRFSGLQFPNYSSELNVNALELDDSALYLCASSLGAGSNEKLFFGSGTQLSVL.